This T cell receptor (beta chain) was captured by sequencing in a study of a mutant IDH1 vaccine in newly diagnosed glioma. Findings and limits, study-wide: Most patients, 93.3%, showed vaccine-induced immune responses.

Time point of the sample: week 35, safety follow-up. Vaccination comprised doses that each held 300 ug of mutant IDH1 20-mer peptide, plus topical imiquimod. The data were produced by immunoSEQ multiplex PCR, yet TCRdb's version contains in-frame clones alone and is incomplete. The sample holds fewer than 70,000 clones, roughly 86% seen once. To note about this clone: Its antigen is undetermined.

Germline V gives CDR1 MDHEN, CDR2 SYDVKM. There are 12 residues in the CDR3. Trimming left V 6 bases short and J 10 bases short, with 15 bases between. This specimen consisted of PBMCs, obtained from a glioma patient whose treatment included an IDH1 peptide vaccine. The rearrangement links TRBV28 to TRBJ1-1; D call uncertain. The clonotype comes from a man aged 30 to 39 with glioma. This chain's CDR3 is CASSPSAARAFF. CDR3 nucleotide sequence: TGTGCCAGCAGCCCCTCCGCGGCCCGAGCTTTCTTT.